A selection of T cell receptor beta chains follows, all from one sample in a study of control samples from healthy donors and cancer patients. The assay was immunoSEQ multiplex PCR, and TCRdb's table has in-frame clones only and misses some. The sample has 100,000 to 120,000 clones; 70% to 85% are singletons. The material sequenced was blood. These TCRs come from a man aged 18-30 years in good health. Each CDR3 is given with its conserved first and last residue. A D gene is named only where the DNA matches it firmly. Some rows mark clone size as missing; the rest say once, few, many or name a class of expanded clone.

V gene: TRBV6-5
clone size: once
J gene: TRBJ1-2
D gene: TRBD1
CDR3 protein: CASRTDRDRFYGYTF
CDR3 DNA: TGTGCCAGCAGAACTGACCGGGACAGGTTCTATGGCTACACCTTC

V gene: TRBV6-5
clone size: .
J gene: TRBJ2-5
D gene: TRBD2
CDR3 protein: CASSRGGIFQETQYF
CDR3 DNA: TGTGCCAGCAGCCGCGGGGGAATTTTCCAAGAGACCCAGTACTTC

V gene: TRBV6-5
clone size: .
J gene: TRBJ1-4
D gene: TRBD1
CDR3 protein: CASSTGQGSEKLFF
CDR3 DNA: TGTGCCAGCAGTACGGGACAGGGGAGTGAAAAACTGTTTTTT

V gene: TRBV19
clone size: .
J gene: TRBJ1-3
D gene: .
CDR3 protein: CATSGRGKMGNTIYF
CDR3 DNA: TGTGCCACCTCGGGACGGGGAAAGATGGGAAACACCATATATTTT

V gene: TRBV6-4
clone size: few
J gene: TRBJ2-3
D gene: TRBD2
CDR3 protein: CASSDTSGPDTQYF
CDR3 DNA: TGTGCCAGCAGTGATACTAGCGGTCCAGATACGCAGTATTTT

V gene: TRBV7-8
clone size: .
J gene: TRBJ2-1
D gene: TRBD1
CDR3 protein: CASKHGDRNYNEQFF
CDR3 DNA: TGTGCCAGCAAACATGGGGACAGGAACTACAATGAGCAGTTCTTC

V gene: TRBV29-1
clone size: .
J gene: TRBJ1-2
D gene: .
CDR3 protein: CSAAQSPSYGYTF
CDR3 DNA: TGCAGCGCCGCCCAGAGCCCCAGCTATGGCTACACCTTC

V gene: TRBV28
clone size: .
J gene: TRBJ1-2
D gene: .
CDR3 protein: CASRQSGFRAGDEGGYTF
CDR3 DNA: TGTGCCAGCAGACAATCGGGATTCAGGGCAGGGGATGAGGGTGGCTACACCTTC

V gene: TRBV11-2
clone size: .
J gene: TRBJ1-2
D gene: TRBD1
CDR3 protein: CASSLDRTGYGYTF
CDR3 DNA: TGTGCCAGCAGCTTAGATAGGACAGGCTATGGCTACACCTTC

V gene: TRBV3-1/TRBV3-2
clone size: .
J gene: TRBJ2-4
D gene: .
CDR3 protein: CASSQADRTYLAKNIQYF
CDR3 DNA: TGTGCCAGCAGCCAAGCAGATCGGACATACCTAGCCAAAAACATTCAGTACTTC

V gene: TRBV23-1
clone size: .
J gene: TRBJ2-5
D gene: TRBD1
CDR3 protein: CASGPRGTGASETQYF
CDR3 DNA: TGCGCCAGCGGGCCTCGAGGGACAGGGGCTTCGGAGACCCAGTACTTC

V gene: TRBV6-6
clone size: few
J gene: TRBJ2-3
D gene: TRBD1
CDR3 protein: CASSYSTGDPQYF
CDR3 DNA: TGTGCCAGCAGTTACTCGACAGGGGATCCGCAGTATTTT

V gene: TRBV15
clone size: .
J gene: TRBJ2-5
D gene: TRBD1
CDR3 protein: CATSEDRGRGETQYF
CDR3 DNA: TGTGCCACCAGCGAAGACAGGGGGCGCGGAGAGACCCAGTACTTC

V gene: TRBV18
clone size: .
J gene: TRBJ2-2
D gene: .
CDR3 protein: CASSPGVTGELFF
CDR3 DNA: TGTGCCAGCTCACCAGGGGTCACCGGGGAGCTGTTTTTT

V gene: TRBV5-1
clone size: .
J gene: TRBJ2-6
D gene: .
CDR3 protein: CASSRTGSGANVLTF
CDR3 DNA: TGCGCCAGCTCGCGAACAGGGTCGGGGGCCAACGTCCTGACTTTC

V gene: TRBV28
clone size: few
J gene: TRBJ2-7
D gene: .
CDR3 protein: CASSSSVYEQYF
CDR3 DNA: TGTGCCAGCAGTTCCTCAGTATACGAGCAGTACTTC

V gene: TRBV25-1
clone size: .
J gene: TRBJ1-2
D gene: .
CDR3 protein: CASSAGKWGGYTF
CDR3 DNA: TGTGCCAGCAGCGCAGGGAAGTGGGGTGGCTACACCTTC

V gene: TRBV6-2/TRBV6-3
clone size: .
J gene: TRBJ1-5
D gene: .
CDR3 protein: CASSYRDNQPQHF
CDR3 DNA: TGTGCCAGCAGTTACAGGGACAATCAGCCCCAGCATTTT

V gene: TRBV3-1/TRBV3-2
clone size: few
J gene: TRBJ2-1
D gene: .
CDR3 protein: CASIPKGAGYNEQFF
CDR3 DNA: TGTGCCAGCATCCCTAAGGGGGCGGGGTACAATGAGCAGTTCTTC

V gene: TRBV3-1/TRBV3-2
clone size: .
J gene: TRBJ1-3
D gene: .
CDR3 protein: CASSQQGPSGNTIYF
CDR3 DNA: TGTGCCAGCAGCCAACAGGGGCCCTCTGGAAACACCATATATTTT

V gene: TRBV11-2
clone size: .
J gene: TRBJ2-5
D gene: TRBD2
CDR3 protein: CASSLGLARSQETQYF
CDR3 DNA: TGTGCCAGCAGCTTAGGACTAGCGAGGTCCCAAGAGACCCAGTACTTC

V gene: TRBV14
clone size: .
J gene: TRBJ1-2
D gene: .
CDR3 protein: CASSQKRGLDRSRDGYTF
CDR3 DNA: TGTGCCAGCAGCCAAAAGAGGGGTCTCGACCGCTCGAGGGATGGCTACACCTTC

V gene: TRBV5-1
clone size: .
J gene: TRBJ2-1
D gene: TRBD2
CDR3 protein: CASSLGRGAYIEQFF
CDR3 DNA: TGCGCCAGCAGCTTGGGGCGGGGGGCGTACATTGAGCAGTTCTTC

V gene: TRBV5-1
clone size: .
J gene: TRBJ2-7
D gene: .
CDR3 protein: CASSLAGIGEQYF
CDR3 DNA: TGCGCCAGCAGCTTGGCAGGGATCGGCGAGCAGTACTTC

V gene: TRBV5-1
clone size: once
J gene: TRBJ2-1
D gene: TRBD1
CDR3 protein: CASSTKPGQAYNEQFF
CDR3 DNA: TGCGCCAGCAGCACGAAACCGGGACAGGCTTACAATGAGCAGTTCTTC

V gene: TRBV28
clone size: .
J gene: TRBJ2-7
D gene: TRBD1
CDR3 protein: CASSPRQGLSSYEQYF
CDR3 DNA: TGTGCCAGCAGTCCAAGACAGGGTCTGAGCTCCTACGAGCAGTACTTC

V gene: TRBV7-2
clone size: many
J gene: TRBJ2-2
D gene: TRBD2
CDR3 protein: CASSLSSGGAAGELFF
CDR3 DNA: TGTGCCAGCAGCCTCTCATCGGGGGGTGCCGCCGGGGAGCTGTTTTTT

V gene: TRBV13
clone size: .
J gene: TRBJ2-7
D gene: .
CDR3 protein: CASSLRNDFGRAGYEQYF
CDR3 DNA: TGTGCCAGCAGTTTAAGGAACGATTTCGGGCGGGCGGGTTACGAGCAGTACTTC

V gene: TRBV7-9
clone size: .
J gene: TRBJ1-6
D gene: .
CDR3 protein: CASSFLGDSPLHF
CDR3 DNA: TGTGCCAGCAGCTTTCTTGGGGACTCACCCCTCCACTTT

V gene: TRBV6-5
clone size: many
J gene: TRBJ1-1
D gene: TRBD1
CDR3 protein: CASRKKQGGTEAFF
CDR3 DNA: TGTGCCAGCAGGAAGAAACAGGGGGGGACTGAAGCTTTCTTT

V gene: TRBV2
clone size: few
J gene: TRBJ1-1
D gene: .
CDR3 protein: CASLRGVNTEAFF
CDR3 DNA: TGTGCCAGCCTCAGGGGAGTGAACACTGAAGCTTTCTTT

V gene: TRBV24-1
clone size: once
J gene: TRBJ1-5
D gene: .
CDR3 protein: CATSRDNGQPQHF
CDR3 DNA: TGTGCCACCAGTCGGGACAACGGTCAGCCCCAGCATTTT

V gene: TRBV4-1
clone size: medium-sized
J gene: TRBJ1-2
D gene: .
CDR3 protein: CASSQGFLGRNHYGYTF
CDR3 DNA: TGCGCCAGCAGCCAAGGCTTTTTAGGACGGAACCACTATGGCTACACCTTC

V gene: TRBV9
clone size: once
J gene: TRBJ2-1
D gene: TRBD2
CDR3 protein: CASSLGTSHSYNEQFF
CDR3 DNA: TGTGCCAGCAGCCTTGGGACTAGCCACTCCTACAATGAGCAGTTCTTC

V gene: TRBV9
clone size: .
J gene: TRBJ2-4
D gene: .
CDR3 protein: CASSGGLQGIQYF
CDR3 DNA: TGTGCCAGCAGCGGGGGACTCCAGGGCATTCAGTACTTC

V gene: TRBV6-5
clone size: .
J gene: TRBJ2-3
D gene: TRBD1
CDR3 protein: CASTLDRDRGNTQYF
CDR3 DNA: TGTGCCAGCACTTTAGACCGGGACAGGGGAAATACGCAGTATTTT

V gene: TRBV19
clone size: .
J gene: TRBJ2-1
D gene: .
CDR3 protein: CASSTAIRGEQFF
CDR3 DNA: TGTGCCAGTAGTACCGCAATCCGGGGGGAGCAGTTCTTC

V gene: TRBV9
clone size: .
J gene: TRBJ2-3
D gene: .
CDR3 protein: CASSVEADTQYF
CDR3 DNA: TGTGCCAGCAGCGTAGAAGCAGATACGCAGTATTTT

V gene: TRBV4-3
clone size: .
J gene: TRBJ2-5
D gene: TRBD2
CDR3 protein: CASSLGLAGETQYF
CDR3 DNA: TGCGCCAGCAGCCTCGGACTAGCAGGAGAGACCCAGTACTTC

V gene: TRBV24-1
clone size: .
J gene: TRBJ2-7
D gene: TRBD1
CDR3 protein: CATSDGTVYEQYF
CDR3 DNA: TGTGCCACCAGTGATGGGACAGTCTACGAGCAGTACTTC

V gene: TRBV6-2/TRBV6-3
clone size: .
J gene: TRBJ2-5
D gene: .
CDR3 protein: CASSQTGETQYF
CDR3 DNA: TGTGCCAGCAGCCAGACGGGCGAGACCCAGTACTTC

V gene: TRBV28
clone size: .
J gene: TRBJ2-7
D gene: TRBD2
CDR3 protein: CASTKGLAGGRKGHEQYF
CDR3 DNA: TGTGCCAGCACCAAGGGACTAGCGGGGGGGCGAAAGGGCCACGAGCAGTACTTC

V gene: TRBV5-6
clone size: many
J gene: TRBJ2-1
D gene: .
CDR3 protein: CASRLNNEQFF
CDR3 DNA: TGTGCCAGCAGACTCAACAATGAGCAGTTCTTC

V gene: TRBV28
clone size: .
J gene: TRBJ2-7
D gene: .
CDR3 protein: CASSHTGQGSHEQYF
CDR3 DNA: TGTGCCAGCAGCCATACAGGGCAGGGGTCACACGAGCAGTACTTC

V gene: TRBV6-2/TRBV6-3
clone size: .
J gene: TRBJ1-1
D gene: .
CDR3 protein: CASSYSGVAAFF
CDR3 DNA: TGTGCCAGCAGTTATAGTGGGGTGGCAGCTTTCTTT

V gene: TRBV5-1
clone size: .
J gene: TRBJ2-3
D gene: TRBD2
CDR3 protein: CASSSLSGGGPDTQYF
CDR3 DNA: TGCGCCAGCAGCTCCCTTAGCGGGGGGGGTCCAGATACGCAGTATTTT

V gene: TRBV4-1
clone size: .
J gene: TRBJ2-1
D gene: .
CDR3 protein: CASSPRGSYNEQFF
CDR3 DNA: TGCGCCAGCAGTCCCCGGGGATCATACAATGAGCAGTTCTTC

V gene: TRBV7-2
clone size: once
J gene: TRBJ2-5
D gene: TRBD2
CDR3 protein: CASSLSGGGRIGETQYF
CDR3 DNA: TGTGCCAGCAGCTTATCAGGCGGGGGGCGGATTGGGGAGACCCAGTACTTC

V gene: TRBV6-2/TRBV6-3
clone size: .
J gene: TRBJ2-1
D gene: TRBD2
CDR3 protein: CASSLSGGISYNEQFF
CDR3 DNA: TGTGCCAGCAGTCTTAGCGGGGGGATCTCCTACAATGAGCAGTTCTTC

V gene: TRBV29-1
clone size: .
J gene: TRBJ2-2
D gene: .
CDR3 protein: CSVDRSNTGELFF
CDR3 DNA: TGCAGCGTTGACAGATCGAACACCGGGGAGCTGTTTTTT

V gene: TRBV24-1
clone size: .
J gene: TRBJ2-2
D gene: .
CDR3 protein: CATSGVGTGELFF
CDR3 DNA: TGTGCCACCAGTGGTGTGGGGACCGGGGAGCTGTTTTTT

V gene: TRBV4-1
clone size: .
J gene: TRBJ2-1
D gene: .
CDR3 protein: CASSQAASANNEQFF
CDR3 DNA: TGCGCCAGCAGCCAAGCGGCTAGCGCTAACAATGAGCAGTTCTTC

V gene: TRBV19
clone size: .
J gene: TRBJ1-2
D gene: TRBD1
CDR3 protein: CASSIDLPTGQKNGYTF
CDR3 DNA: TGTGCCAGTAGTATAGATCTACCGACAGGGCAAAAGAATGGCTACACCTTC

V gene: TRBV5-1
clone size: few
J gene: TRBJ1-1
D gene: .
CDR3 protein: CASSPDSQRGTEAFF
CDR3 DNA: TGCGCCAGCAGCCCGGACAGCCAAAGGGGCACTGAAGCTTTCTTT

V gene: TRBV18
clone size: .
J gene: TRBJ1-1
D gene: .
CDR3 protein: CASSPRAVGNTEAFF
CDR3 DNA: TGTGCCAGCTCACCAAGGGCGGTAGGGAACACTGAAGCTTTCTTT

V gene: TRBV10-1
clone size: .
J gene: TRBJ1-2
D gene: .
CDR3 protein: CARFRLGVNYGYTF
CDR3 DNA: TGCGCCAGGTTCCGACTGGGGGTTAACTATGGCTACACCTTC

V gene: TRBV5-1
clone size: .
J gene: TRBJ1-5
D gene: .
CDR3 protein: CASSPSDGSNQPQHF
CDR3 DNA: TGCGCCAGCAGCCCCTCGGACGGGAGCAATCAGCCCCAGCATTTT

V gene: TRBV4-2
clone size: .
J gene: TRBJ2-3
D gene: .
CDR3 protein: CASSQDLLGSTDTQYF
CDR3 DNA: TGTGCCAGCAGCCAAGACTTATTGGGTAGCACAGATACGCAGTATTTT